This TCR beta chain was obtained from a study of T cells in Graves' hyperthyroidism and ophthalmopathy. Findings and caveats of the study: Most thyroid clonotypes expanded above 0.001 were also detected in blood.

Patients counted as stable if ophthalmopathy did not develop within 18 months. Patients between 18 and 65 years old had hyperthyroidism, newly diagnosed and lasting under 2 months. Fresh peripheral blood, roughly 9.3 ml, was the source of the PBMCs. Per the germline V gene, CDR1 is SGHRS and CDR2 is YFSETQ. This CDR3 has 14 amino acids. The V and J ends lost 0 bases and 0 bases respectively, with 7 bases between them. There are many counts of this clonotype. The target antigen is unknown. Amplification targeted TCR beta CDR3 regions from RNA transcripts. When the TCR CDR3 underwent first-round RT-PCR, the HTBI primer set was used. TCRdb ran MiXCR on the multiplex PCR reads and lists one entry per CDR3 protein. The sample lists hundreds of thousands of distinct CDR3 sequences, 15% to 19% occurring once.

The V and J genes are TRBV5-1 and TRBJ2-7; D remains unclear. This TCR derives from a woman aged 18-30 years with Graves' hyperthyroidism. Sequenced material: blood. CDR3 in DNA: TGCGCCAGCAGCTTGGTCGCCTACTCCTACGAGCAGTACTTC. Its translation: CASSLVAYSYEQYF.